The next 2 T cell receptor beta chains were all read from a single sample in a study of blood T cell repertoires in COVID-19. Here immunoSEQ multiplex PCR was the method, and the copy in TCRdb shows in-frame clones only, minus some. The table shows about 230,000 clones, with under 85% occurring only once. Specimen: PBMCs or T cells enriched from blood (not recorded which). The receptors were sampled from a man aged 60-69 years who had recovered from COVID-19.

This sequence joins TRBV18 and TRBJ1-1; D uncertain. The CDR3 length is 14 residues. V lost 3 bases and J 4 bases, leaving 12 bases between the germline ends. Germline CDR1 KGHSH, CDR2 LQKENI. For the CDR3, the DNA is TGTGCCAGCTCACCCTTGGTCGGGTTCACTGAAGCTTTCTTT. This codes for CASSPLVGFTEAFF. The full variable domain, completed using reference TRBV18 and TRBJ1-1, is NAGVMQNPRHLVRRRGQEARLRCSPMKGHSHVYWYRQLPEEGLKFMVYLQKENIIDESGMPKERFSAEFPKEGPSILRIQQVVRGDSAAYFCASSPLVGFTEAFFGQGTRLTVV.

J is TRBJ2-7 and V is TRBV5-8; tentative D call: TRBD1 (6 bases). Trimming cost V 4 bases and J 2 bases, with 16 bases left between them. CDR3 length: 15 amino acids. Germline CDR1 SGHTS, CDR2 YDEGEE. The DNA of the CDR3 is TGTGCCAGCAGCAGCACAGGGTACCCCCCCTACGAGCAGTACTTC. Its protein is CASSSTGYPPYEQYF.